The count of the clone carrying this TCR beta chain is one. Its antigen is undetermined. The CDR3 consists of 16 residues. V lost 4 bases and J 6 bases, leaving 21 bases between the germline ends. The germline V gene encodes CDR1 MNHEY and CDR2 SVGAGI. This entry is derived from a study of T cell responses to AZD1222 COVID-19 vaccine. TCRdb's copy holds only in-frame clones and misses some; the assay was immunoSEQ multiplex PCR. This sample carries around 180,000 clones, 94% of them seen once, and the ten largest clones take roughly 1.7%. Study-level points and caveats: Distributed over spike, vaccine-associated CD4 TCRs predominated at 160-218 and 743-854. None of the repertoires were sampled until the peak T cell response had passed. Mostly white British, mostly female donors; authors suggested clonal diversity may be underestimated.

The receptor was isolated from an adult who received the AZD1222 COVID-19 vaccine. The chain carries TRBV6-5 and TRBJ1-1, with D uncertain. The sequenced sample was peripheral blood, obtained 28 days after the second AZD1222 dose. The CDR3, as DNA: TGTGCCAGCAGTTTTTCCGGGGTTCCAGAGGAAGCTGAAGCTTTCTTT. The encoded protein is CASSFSGVPEEAEAFF.